This passage covers 30 T cell receptor beta chains from one sample sequenced in a study of monozygotic twins with inflammatory bowel disease. With the 5' RACE reads reprocessed, TCRdb shows one record per CDR3 protein and no DNA. The sample totals approximately 100,000 distinct CDR3 sequences; its top ten clones hold 9.5% to 15%. Sequenced material: blood. Receptor source: a human donor with ulcerative colitis or Crohn's disease, or a healthy co-twin of an affected twin (not recorded which).

The chain uses TRBV4-3 and TRBJ2-1. Germline V CDR1 and CDR2: LGHNA, YSLEER. This CDR3 region has 13 residues. CDR3 in amino acids: CASSQDKGSEQFF.

The V gene is TRBV5-6, the J gene TRBJ2-7; absent DNA, TCRdb's TRBD2 call cannot be checked. Looked up from germline, CDR1 is SGHDT and CDR2 is YYEEEE. This CDR3 is 16 amino acids long. This chain's CDR3 is CASSPGIYRGDYEQYF.

V gene TRBV28 combines with J gene TRBJ2-2. The CDR3 covers 12 residues. Germline V gene lookup returns CDR1 MDHEN and CDR2 SYDVKM. The CDR3 spells CASTDTTGELFF.

The CDR3 protein is CASSLQGVNEKLFF. The rearrangement links TRBV11-2 to TRBJ1-4; checking the TCRdb D call of TRBD1 is not possible without DNA. Looked up from germline, CDR1 is SGHAT and CDR2 is FQNNGV. This CDR3 is 14 amino acids long.

This clonotype registers medium-sized by frequency. V is TRBV28 and J is TRBJ1-5; TCRdb selects TRBD1, and the lack of DNA leaves this call unchecked. This CDR3 is 15 amino acids long. Germline V lookup: CDR1 MDHEN, CDR2 SYDVKM. CDR3 in amino acids: CASSLGRDPLGSQHF.

V is TRBV4-3 and J is TRBJ1-1; TCRdb calls TRBD1, which cannot be checked without DNA. The CDR3 extends over 16 amino acids. CDR1 and CDR2 from the germline V gene are LGHNA and YSLEER. The CDR3 here is CASSPGVGQMNTEAFF.

V and J are TRBV12-3 or TRBV12-4 and TRBJ1-1. The length of the CDR3 is 13 residues. This chain's CDR3 is CASSFPYNTEAFF.

The rearrangement joins TRBV7-2 to TRBJ2-3; TCRdb's D call, TRBD1, is unchecked because there is no DNA. Germline values: CDR1 SGHTA, CDR2 FQGNSA. The CDR3 has 15 residues. The CDR3 loop is CASSLSPGVTDTQYF. The complete variable domain, with remaining parts taken from reference TRBV7-2 and TRBJ2-3, reads GAGVSQSPSNKVTEKGKDVELRCDPISGHTALYWYRQSLGQGLEFLIYFQGNSAPDKSGLPSDRFSAERTGGSVSTLTIQRTQQEDSAVYLCASSLSPGVTDTQYFGPGTRLTVL.

J is TRBJ2-2 and V is TRBV7-9; absent DNA, TCRdb's TRBD2 call cannot be checked. CDR1 and CDR2 from the germline V gene are SEHNR and FQNEAQ (reference sequence). This CDR3 region has 16 residues. This CDR3 is CASSLTGTSGRAQLFF.

The V call is TRBV13, the J call TRBJ1-2. Germline values: CDR1 PRHDT, CDR2 FYEKMQ (reference sequence). This CDR3 contains 16 residues. CDR3 in amino acids: CASSLGYRAHIFGYTF. Variable domain in full (rest from reference TRBV13 and TRBJ1-2): AAGVIQSPRHLIKEKRETATLKCYPIPRHDTVYWYQQGPGQDPQFLISFYEKMQSDKGSIPDRFSAQQFSDYHSELNMSSLELGDSALYFCASSLGYRAHIFGYTFGSGTRLTVV.

The CDR3: CASSMTLRNTQYF. The rearrangement links TRBV5-6 to TRBJ2-3. Looked up from germline, CDR1 is SGHDT and CDR2 is YYEEEE. CDR3 length equals 13 residues.

The V call is TRBV5-1, the J call TRBJ2-3. This CDR3 spans 13 amino acids. Germline CDR1 is SGHRS and CDR2 is YFSETQ. The CDR3 protein is CASSPRSGDTQYF.

The gene calls are TRBV21-1 and TRBJ1-2. TRBV21-1 is listed as a pseudogene. This CDR3 contains 18 residues. CDR3 protein: CASSKAHWVWGINYGYTF.

This CDR3 is CASSQGPGGYGYTF. The chain is built from TRBV4-1 and TRBJ1-2; TCRdb proposes TRBD1, but this gene call is untestable without DNA. Per the germline V gene, CDR1 is MGHRA and CDR2 is YSYEKL. This CDR3 has 14 amino acids.

The V gene is TRBV20-1, the J gene TRBJ1-5; there is no DNA to check the TCRdb D call of TRBD1. The CDR3 totals 14 residues. Looked up from germline, CDR1 is DFQATT and CDR2 is SNEGSKA (reference sequence). CDR3 sequence reads: CSAFDSYSNQPQHF.

This CDR3 is CATSRRRGAGELFF. V usage is TRBV15 and J usage is TRBJ2-2. CDR1 and CDR2 (germline): LNHNV, YYDKDF (reference sequence). The CDR3 totals 14 residues. Together with reference TRBV15 and TRBJ2-2, the CDR3 gives the full variable domain: DAMVIQNPRYQVTQFGKPVTLSCSQTLNHNVMYWYQQKSSQAPKLLFHYYDKDFNNEADTPDNFQSRRPNTSFCFLDIRSPGLGDTAMYLCATSRRRGAGELFFGEGSRLTVL.

The chain has TRBV6-1 and TRBJ1-2; the TCRdb D gene call, TRBD1, has no DNA to confirm it. Per germline, CDR1 MNHNS and CDR2 SASEGT. CDR3 length: 18 amino acids. This chain's CDR3 is CASSDQSPPLIGGYGYTF.

The genes are TRBV18 and TRBJ1-4; TCRdb designates TRBD1, a call that cannot be tested without DNA. CDR1 is KGHSH, CDR2 LQKENI, per germline. The CDR3 consists of 18 residues. The CDR3 reads CASSPPGDRIATNEKLFF.

The chain has TRBV27 and TRBJ2-7. This CDR3 has 13 residues. CDR1 is MNHEY and CDR2 is SMNVEV in the germline V gene (reference sequence). The CDR3 sequence is CASSSGSVYEQYF.

The V call is TRBV15, the J call TRBJ2-5; TCRdb lists TRBD2, though no DNA is available to test this call. From germline, CDR1 is LNHNV and CDR2 YYDKDF (reference sequence). The CDR3 has 17 amino acids. The chain's CDR3 is CATSRNVASGRGETQYF.

The chain has TRBV28 and TRBJ2-1; TCRdb's assignment of TRBD2 cannot be checked, as there is no DNA. Germline loops: CDR1 MDHEN, CDR2 SYDVKM. The CDR3 loop spans 14 amino acids. The CDR3 here is CASSLAQEDNEQFF. The complete variable domain, with remaining parts taken from reference TRBV28 and TRBJ2-1, reads DVKVTQSSRYLVKRTGEKVFLECVQDMDHENMFWYRQDPGLGLRLIYFSYDVKMKEKGDIPEGYSVSREKKERFSLILESASTNQTSMYLCASSLAQEDNEQFFGPGTRLTVL.

The chain is built from TRBV2 and TRBJ1-1; TCRdb lists TRBD1, though no DNA is available to test this call. This CDR3 spans 14 amino acids. Germline V gives CDR1 SNHLY, CDR2 FYNNEI. CDR3 residues: CASSALGQGPEAFF.

This chain uses TRBV18 with TRBJ2-3; the TCRdb D gene call, TRBD1, has no DNA to confirm it. CDR3 size: 15 residues. In germline, CDR1 is KGHSH, CDR2 LQKENI. CDR3 amino acids: CASSPPGRVGDTQYF.

CDR3 in amino acids: CASTNPNQPQHF. V and J are TRBV6-2 or TRBV6-3 and TRBJ1-5. Looked up from germline, CDR1 is MNHEY and CDR2 is SVGEGT. This CDR3 has 12 amino acids.

This chain uses TRBV4-2 with TRBJ2-3; TCRdb's assignment of TRBD2 cannot be checked, as there is no DNA. Germline values: CDR1 LGHNA, CDR2 YNFKEQ. The CDR3 extends over 17 amino acids. CDR3: CASSQDLSSGKADTQYF.

The V gene is TRBV4-3, the J gene TRBJ2-1; TCRdb returns TRBD1, unconfirmable since there is no DNA. Germline V gene lookup returns CDR1 LGHNA and CDR2 YSLEER. The CDR3 sequence is 16 residues long. The CDR3 loop is CASSQDPGVSYNEQFF.

CDR3 protein: CASSPGQTSGAFF. V gene TRBV7-8 combines with J gene TRBJ1-1; TCRdb gives TRBD1 as the D gene, but with no DNA this cannot be confirmed. The CDR3 covers 13 residues. Per the germline V gene, CDR1 is SGHVS and CDR2 is FQNEAQ.

V gene TRBV5-1 combines with J gene TRBJ2-7; as DNA is missing, the TRBD1 call by TCRdb cannot be tested. CDR1 and CDR2 from the germline V gene are SGHRS and YFSETQ. This CDR3 region has 14 residues. CDR3 protein: CASSPGTANTEQYF. Looking up the rest from reference TRBV5-1 and TRBJ2-7 gives the full variable domain: KAGVTQTPRYLIKTRGQQVTLSCSPISGHRSVSWYQQTPGQGLQFLFEYFSETQRNKGNFPGRFSGRQFSNSRSEMNVSTLELGDSALYLCASSPGTANTEQYFGPGTRLTVT.

This sequence joins TRBV24-1 and TRBJ2-2. The V gene's germline CDR1 is KGHDR and CDR2 SFDVKD. The CDR3 has 14 amino acids. CDR3: CATSPRLDTGELFF.

This rearrangement joins TRBV10-3 to TRBJ1-5. CDR1 is ENHRY, CDR2 SYGVKD, per germline. This CDR3 spans 13 amino acids. The CDR3 protein is CAISVTVDQPQHF.